Below, 13 T cell receptor beta chains from the same sample are listed, as sequenced in a study of shared clonotypes between healthy human individuals. Selected positively for CCR7 and CD45RO-negative, naive CD8 cells excluded terminally differentiated effector memory CD45RA+ cells. Clones were read by immunoSEQ multiplex PCR, and TCRdb kept only the in-frame ones, dropping some. This sample has some 2 million clones, with 85% to 95% found just once. Material for sequencing was naive CD8+ T cells sorted from blood. The receptors originated from a man between 18 and 29 years old in good health.

With respect to this clone: Other DNA sequences within the sample encode an identical CDR3. The chain employs TRBV9 and TRBJ1-1; no definite D call. The CDR3 runs 13 residues. CDR1 is SGDLS, CDR2 YYNGEE, per germline. The V end was cut by 3 bases, the J end by 5 bases, with 11 bases between. The CDR3 here is CASSGGGETEAFF. CDR3 coding DNA: TGTGCCAGCAGCGGGGGTGGGGAGACTGAAGCTTTCTTT.

This chain uses TRBV11-3 with TRBJ2-1, with D tentatively TRBD2 (5 bases). The germline V gene has CDR1 SGHNT and CDR2 YENEEA. V lost 4 bases and J 6 bases, leaving 13 bases between the germline ends. CDR3 length: 14 residues. CDR3 region: CASSSRTAANEQFF. Written as DNA, the CDR3 is TGTGCCAGCAGCTCCAGGACTGCGGCCAATGAGCAGTTCTTC.

The chain joins TRBV6-5 to TRBJ2-5, with TRBD1 as a possible D gene (6 bases). The CDR3 consists of 14 residues. The V gene's germline CDR1 is MNHEY and CDR2 SVGAGI. V dropped 5 bases and J dropped 5 bases, with 15 bases sitting between them. CDR3 in DNA: TGTGCCAGCAGTCGATCACAGGGAGAGGAGACCCAGTACTTC. The encoded protein is CASSRSQGEETQYF.

The J gene is TRBJ2-5, the V gene TRBV30; 8 nucleotides line up with TRBD1. The J call is in doubt because the DNA end fits TRBJ2-7 better. This CDR3 contains 12 residues. Germline V lookup: CDR1 GTSNPN, CDR2 SVGIG (reference sequence). CDR3 residues: CAWGTGHYEQYF. CDR3 sequence (DNA): TGTGCCTGGGGGACAGGCCACTACGAGCAGTACTTC.

This clone was seen just once. The rearrangement joins TRBV4-1 to TRBJ2-1; 10 bases line up with TRBD2. From germline, CDR1 is MGHRA and CDR2 YSYEKL. The CDR3 sequence is 15 residues long. The junction had 7 bases not matched to a gene; V was cut back by 3 bases and J by 8 bases. The CDR3 DNA reads as TGCGCCAGCAGCCATACTAGCGGGGTAGGAGATGAGCAGTTCTTC. Protein: CASSHTSGVGDEQFF.

The chain has TRBV12-5 and TRBJ2-5; tentative D call: TRBD1 (5 bases). The CDR3 sequence is 13 residues long. Per the germline V gene, CDR1 is LGHNT and CDR2 is FRNRAP. The V gene lost 3 bases and the J gene lost 7 bases, with 12 bases spanning the gap. The CDR3 DNA sequence: TGTGCTAGTGGTTTAGGGGCCCTGGGGACCCAGTACTTC. It yields the protein CASGLGALGTQYF.

On this clone itself: Other DNA sequences within the sample encode an identical CDR3. V is TRBV6-5 and J is TRBJ2-5, with D perhaps matching TRBD2 (6 bases). The germline CDR1 and CDR2 sequences are MNHEY and SVGAGI. Trimming removed 0 bases at V and 5 bases at J, with 10 bases between. This CDR3 region has 14 residues. The CDR3 here is CASSYSEGAETQYF. In nucleotides, the CDR3 is TGTGCCAGCAGTTACTCGGAGGGAGCGGAGACCCAGTACTTC.

V usage is TRBV9 and J usage is TRBJ1-2; D is undetermined. Germline values: CDR1 SGDLS, CDR2 YYNGEE. There are 14 residues in the CDR3. Trimming pared 4 bases from V and 6 bases from J, leaving 16 bases between. The CDR3 here is CASSPVPFWDGYTF. CDR3 nucleotides: TGTGCCAGCAGCCCAGTCCCTTTTTGGGATGGCTACACCTTC. Variable domain in full (rest from reference TRBV9 and TRBJ1-2): DSGVTQTPKHLITATGQRVTLRCSPRSGDLSVYWYQQSLDQGLQFLIQYYNGEERAKGNILERFSAQQFPDLHSELNLSSLELGDSALYFCASSPVPFWDGYTFGSGTRLTVV.

This clone was picked up one time. The rearrangement links TRBV27 to TRBJ2-5; D may be TRBD2 (5 bases). CDR3 length: 16 residues. Germline V gives CDR1 MNHEY, CDR2 SMNVEV (reference sequence). Trimming stripped 7 bases from V and 0 bases from J, with 18 bases between. The CDR3 sequence: CASTLRTPHYQETQYF. DNA for the CDR3: TGTGCCAGCACATTGCGGACTCCCCACTACCAAGAGACCCAGTACTTC.

CDR3 coding DNA: TGCGCCAGCAGCCAAGGCCCGGGACTAGCGGGAGCCTCCTACGAGCAGTACTTC. Amino acid sequence: CASSQGPGLAGASYEQYF. This rearrangement joins TRBV4-1 to TRBJ2-7, with 14 nucleotides matching TRBD2. Per the germline V gene, CDR1 is MGHRA and CDR2 is YSYEKL. This CDR3 is built from 18 residues. V shed 1 base and J 0 bases; nucleotides not matched to a gene: 5.

This clone was picked up one time. This rearrangement joins TRBV30 to TRBJ2-5; D may match TRBD1 or TRBD2 (6 bases each). Trimming removed 8 bases from V and 1 base from J, with 11 bases in between. CDR3 length: 12 amino acids. CDR1 and CDR2 (germline): GTSNPN, SVGIG (reference sequence). The CDR3 sequence is CAVQGLQETQYF. DNA for the CDR3: TGTGCCGTACAGGGACTCCAAGAGACCCAGTACTTC.

The CDR3 bases are TGCGCCAGCAGCCAACAAAGGGACATAGTACCCCTCCACTTT. Protein: CASSQQRDIVPLHF. The chain has TRBV4-1 and TRBJ1-6, with D maybe TRBD1 (6 bases). This CDR3 spans 14 amino acids. V lost 2 bases, J lost 12 bases, and 14 bases lay in between. Germline CDR1 is MGHRA and CDR2 is YSYEKL.

This chain joins TRBV28 and TRBJ2-5; no definite D call. V dropped 2 bases and J dropped 5 bases, with 9 bases sitting between them. The CDR3 is 13 amino acids. The germline gives CDR1 MDHEN, CDR2 SYDVKM. CDR3: CASSLGEPETQYF. The DNA of the CDR3 is TGTGCCAGCAGTTTAGGGGAACCGGAGACCCAGTACTTC. Full variable domain (remainder filled in from reference TRBV28 and TRBJ2-5): DVKVTQSSRYLVKRTGEKVFLECVQDMDHENMFWYRQDPGLGLRLIYFSYDVKMKEKGDIPEGYSVSREKKERFSLILESASTNQTSMYLCASSLGEPETQYFGPGTRLLVL.